This is a list of T cell receptor beta chains from one sample in a study of Graves' ophthalmopathy and Graves' hyperthyroidism. TCRdb fed the multiplex PCR reads into MiXCR, producing one record per CDR3 protein. In the table there are 300,000 or so distinct CDR3 sequences, roughly 15% of which are singletons. The material sequenced was peripheral blood. The receptors stem from an adult man with Graves' ophthalmopathy. CDR3s leave out the opening cysteine and the closing phenylalanine or tryptophan. Clone sizes are given selectively: once, few, many, or a class where the clone is expanded.

>many|TRBV12-3/TRBV12-4|TRBJ1-5
ASSGTGGFNQPQH
>.|TRBV12-3/TRBV12-4|TRBJ2-5
ASRTGVGETQY
>few|TRBV12-3/TRBV12-4|TRBJ1-2
ASRPGQGYYGYT
>many|TRBV29-1|TRBJ1-1
SVPGRVNTEAF
>many|TRBV29-1|TRBJ2-7
SADGTGGYEQY
>many|TRBV12-3/TRBV12-4|TRBJ1-6
ASSLSGGRSPLH
>many|TRBV20-1|TRBJ2-7
SALQASFVYEQY
>many|TRBV10-1|TRBJ2-7
ASSDSWTAYEQY
>many|TRBV2|TRBJ2-7
ASSEDRAHEQY
>many|TRBV3-1|TRBJ2-4
ASSQDRDIQY
>many|TRBV27|TRBJ1-2
ASSFRQGISMGYT
>many|TRBV6-5|TRBJ1-1
ASSYSMLRQGNTEAF
>many|TRBV24-1|TRBJ2-5
ATSDSTGSRETQY
>few|TRBV12-5|TRBJ1-5
ASVPWGQGASQPQH
>.|TRBV7-6|TRBJ2-7
ASSLTRLEVDEQY
>many|TRBV4-2|TRBJ2-7
ASSQGPGLASYEQY